These T cell receptor beta chains were read from a single sample in a study of blood T cells in healthy people across ages. TCRdb reanalysed the 5' RACE reads using MiXCR and keeps one entry per CDR3 protein. The top ten hold about a fifth of the sample, which has about 970,000 distinct CDR3 sequences, roughly half seen once. Sequenced: blood. These receptors originate from a woman aged 55-70 years in good health. Both conserved end residues are part of each CDR3. A D gene is named only where the DNA matches it firmly. A row's size may be missing; if present it is once, few, many or a size class.

DNA	CDR3	D	length	size	V	J
TGTGCCAGCAGCCGGCAAGGGCCCTGGGACTACCAAGAGACCCAGTACTTC	CASSRQGPWDYQETQYF	-	17	few	TRBV3-1	TRBJ2-5
TGCAGCGTTGAACAGGGGGAGCAGAGCGAGCAGTACTTC	CSVEQGEQSEQYF	TRBD1	13	few	TRBV29-1	TRBJ2-7
TGCAGCGTGTACAGGGGGCACTGCAATGAGCAGTTCTTC	CSVYRGHCNEQFF	TRBD1	13	-	TRBV29-1	TRBJ2-1
TGTGCCAGCAGTGGGATAGCGGGAGGACAAGAGACCCAGTACTTC	CASSGIAGGQETQYF	TRBD2	15	few	TRBV28	TRBJ2-5
TGTGCCAGCAGGGAGACTAGCGGGAGCACAGATACGCAGTATTTT	CASRETSGSTDTQYF	TRBD2	15	once	TRBV7-2	TRBJ2-3
TGCAGTGTGAGGGGCAGAAATCAGCCCCAGCATTTT	CSVRGRNQPQHF	-	12	-	TRBV20-1	TRBJ1-5
TGCAGTGCTAGAGCCAACAGGGCTGGGGCCAACGTCCTGACTTTC	CSARANRAGANVLTF	-	15	-	TRBV20-1	TRBJ2-6
TGTGCCAGTGGACTAGCGGGAGTCGCAGATACGCAGTATTTT	CASGLAGVADTQYF	TRBD2	14	few	TRBV6-1	TRBJ2-3
TGTGCCAGCAGACAGACAGTACAAGAGACCCAGTACTTC	CASRQTVQETQYF	-	13	-	TRBV6-1	TRBJ2-5
TGTGCCAGCAGCTTTTCCGGGTGGAACTATGGCTACACCTTC	CASSFSGWNYGYTF	-	14	-	TRBV7-2	TRBJ1-2
TGTGCCAGCAGCTTTGGCGGGAGTCTTCCAGATACGCAGTATTTT	CASSFGGSLPDTQYF	TRBD2	15	once	TRBV7-2	TRBJ2-3
TGTGCCATCAGTGAGGCGAGGGGGTCCGGTTACGAGCAGTACTTC	CAISEARGSGYEQYF	-	15	-	TRBV10-3	TRBJ2-7